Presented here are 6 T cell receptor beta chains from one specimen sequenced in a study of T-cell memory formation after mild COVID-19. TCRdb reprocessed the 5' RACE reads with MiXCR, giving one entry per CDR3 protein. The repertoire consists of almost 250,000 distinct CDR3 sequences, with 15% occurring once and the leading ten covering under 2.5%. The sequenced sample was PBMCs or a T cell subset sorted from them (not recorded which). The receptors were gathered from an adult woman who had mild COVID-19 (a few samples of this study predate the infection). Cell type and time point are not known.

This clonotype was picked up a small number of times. Here the CDR3 reads CASSLSQGRTDTQYF. CDR3 DNA: TGCGCCAGCAGCTTGTCCCAGGGCCGCACAGATACGCAGTATTTT. The chain recombines TRBV5-1 with TRBJ2-3; D may be TRBD1 (5 bases). The CDR3 runs 15 residues. From germline, CDR1 is SGHRS and CDR2 YFSETQ. Trimming pared 1 base from V and 1 base from J, leaving 10 bases between.

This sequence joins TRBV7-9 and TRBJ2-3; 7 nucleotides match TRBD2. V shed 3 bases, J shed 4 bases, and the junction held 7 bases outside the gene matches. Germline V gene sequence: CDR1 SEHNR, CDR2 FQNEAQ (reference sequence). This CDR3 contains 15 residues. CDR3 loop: CASSFSGRGADTQYF. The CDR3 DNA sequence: TGTGCCAGCAGCTTTAGCGGGCGAGGGGCAGATACGCAGTATTTT.

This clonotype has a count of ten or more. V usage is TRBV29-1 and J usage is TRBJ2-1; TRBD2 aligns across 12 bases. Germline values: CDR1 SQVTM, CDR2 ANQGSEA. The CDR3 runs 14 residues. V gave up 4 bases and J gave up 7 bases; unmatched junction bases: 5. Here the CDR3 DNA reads TGCAGCGTTGTGTGGCTAGCGGGAGGGAATGAGCAGTTCTTC. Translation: CSVVWLAGGNEQFF.

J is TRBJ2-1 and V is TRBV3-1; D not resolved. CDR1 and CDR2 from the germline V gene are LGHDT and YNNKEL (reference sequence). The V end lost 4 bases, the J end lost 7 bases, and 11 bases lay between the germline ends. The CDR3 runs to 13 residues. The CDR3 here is CASSPVGLNEQFF. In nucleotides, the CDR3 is TGTGCCAGCAGCCCGGTAGGGCTGAATGAGCAGTTCTTC.

The CDR3 loop is CASRYTGTPSSYEQYF. The CDR3 nucleotides are TGTGCCAGCAGATACACCGGGACTCCCAGCTCCTACGAGCAGTACTTC. The chain links TRBV28 to TRBJ2-7; the D gene is possibly TRBD2 (6 bases). The germline CDR1 and CDR2 sequences are MDHEN and SYDVKM. The CDR3 consists of 16 residues. Trimming removed 6 bases from V and 0 bases from J, with 18 bases in between.

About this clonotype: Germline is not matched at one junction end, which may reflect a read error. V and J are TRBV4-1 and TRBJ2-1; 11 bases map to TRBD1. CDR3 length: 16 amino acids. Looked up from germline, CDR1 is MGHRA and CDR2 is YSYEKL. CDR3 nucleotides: TGCGCCATCAGCCAAACCGGGACAGGGGGCTACAATGAGCAGTTCTTC. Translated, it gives CAISQTGTGGYNEQFF.